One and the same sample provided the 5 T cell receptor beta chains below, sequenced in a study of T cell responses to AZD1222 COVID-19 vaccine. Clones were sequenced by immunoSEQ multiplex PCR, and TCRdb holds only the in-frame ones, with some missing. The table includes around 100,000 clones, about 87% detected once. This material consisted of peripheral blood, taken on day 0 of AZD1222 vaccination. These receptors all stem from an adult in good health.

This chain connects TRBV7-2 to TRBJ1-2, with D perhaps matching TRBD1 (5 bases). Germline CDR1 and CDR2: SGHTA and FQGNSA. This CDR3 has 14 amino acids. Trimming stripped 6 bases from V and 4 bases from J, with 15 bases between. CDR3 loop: CASRPGGATYGYTF. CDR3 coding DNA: TGTGCCAGCAGACCCGGAGGGGCGACCTATGGCTACACCTTC. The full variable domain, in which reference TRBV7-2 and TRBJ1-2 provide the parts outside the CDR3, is GAGVSQSPSNKVTEKGKDVELRCDPISGHTALYWYRQSLGQGLEFLIYFQGNSAPDKSGLPSDRFSAERTGGSVSTLTIQRTQQEDSAVYLCASRPGGATYGYTFGSGTRLTVV.

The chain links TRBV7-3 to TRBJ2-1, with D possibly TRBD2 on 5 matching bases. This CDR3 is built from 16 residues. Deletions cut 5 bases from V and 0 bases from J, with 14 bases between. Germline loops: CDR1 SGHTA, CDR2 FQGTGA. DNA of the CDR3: TGTGCCAGCAGCCCCCAAGCGGCCAGCTCCTACAATGAGCAGTTCTTC. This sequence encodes CASSPQAASSYNEQFF.

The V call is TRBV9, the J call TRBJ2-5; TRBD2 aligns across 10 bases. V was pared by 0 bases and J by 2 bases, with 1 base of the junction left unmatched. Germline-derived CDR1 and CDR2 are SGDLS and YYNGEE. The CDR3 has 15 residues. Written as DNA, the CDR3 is TGTGCCAGCAGCGTAGGGACTAGCGGACAAGAGACCCAGTACTTC. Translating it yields CASSVGTSGQETQYF.

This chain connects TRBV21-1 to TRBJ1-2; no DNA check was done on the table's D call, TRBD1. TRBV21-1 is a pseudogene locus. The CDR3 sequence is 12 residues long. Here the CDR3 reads CASRSGTLGYTF. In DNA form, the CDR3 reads TGTGCCAGCAGATCGGGGACACTGGGCTACACCTTC.

Here the CDR3 DNA reads TGTGCCATCAGTGAACTAGCGGGAGCGGTGGCCAAAGAGACCCAGTACTTC. Its translation is CAISELAGAVAKETQYF. The chain is built from TRBV10-3 and TRBJ2-5; 11 nucleotides agree with TRBD2. Germline V lookup: CDR1 ENHRY, CDR2 SYGVKD. After removal of 3 bases from V and 3 bases from J, the junction contained 9 bases not matched to a gene. The CDR3 sequence is 17 residues long.